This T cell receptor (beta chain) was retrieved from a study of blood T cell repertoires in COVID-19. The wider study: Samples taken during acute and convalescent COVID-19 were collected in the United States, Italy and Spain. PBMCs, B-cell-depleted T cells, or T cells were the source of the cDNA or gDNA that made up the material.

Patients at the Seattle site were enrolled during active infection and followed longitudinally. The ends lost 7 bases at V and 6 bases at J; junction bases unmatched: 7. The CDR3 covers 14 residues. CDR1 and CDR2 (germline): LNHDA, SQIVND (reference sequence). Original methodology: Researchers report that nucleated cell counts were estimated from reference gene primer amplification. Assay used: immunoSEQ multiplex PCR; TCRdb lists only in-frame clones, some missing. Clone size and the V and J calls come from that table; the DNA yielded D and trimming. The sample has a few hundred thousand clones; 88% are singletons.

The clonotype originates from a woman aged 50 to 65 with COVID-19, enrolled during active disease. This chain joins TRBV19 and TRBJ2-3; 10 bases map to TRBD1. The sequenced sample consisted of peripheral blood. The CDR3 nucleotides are TGTGCCAGTACCGACAGGGGGCCAGTGGATACGCAGTATTTT. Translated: CASTDRGPVDTQYF.